These 5 T cell receptor beta chains share one sample of origin, sequenced in a study of molecular identifiers for immune sequencing clone quantification. A single record per CDR3 protein comes from TCRdb applying MiXCR to the PCR reads. The sample carries around 300,000 distinct CDR3 sequences, 24% recorded once. Sample: naive CD8+ T cells from blood, with Jurkat cell RNA spiked in. Subset reported: FACS-sorted CD8+CD4-CCR7+CD45RA+ naive T cells. These receptors all stem from a human donor in good health. Some libraries in this study had Jurkat cell RNA spiked in.

This clonotype has just a few counts. This chain links TRBV30 with TRBJ2-7; 9 positions agree with TRBD1. This CDR3 comprises 14 residues. V dropped 2 bases and J dropped 4; count of bases not matched to a gene: 6. Germline V CDR1 and CDR2: GTSNPN, SVGIG (reference sequence). In DNA form, the CDR3 reads TGTGCCTGGAGTTCGGGACAGGGTGGGTACGAGCAGTACTTC. Protein: CAWSSGQGGYEQYF.

This clonotype was detected only a few times. V and J are TRBV7-9 and TRBJ1-4, with unresolved D. The CDR3 sequence is 16 residues long. Germline V lookup: CDR1 SEHNR, CDR2 FQNEAQ (reference sequence). Trimming cost V 0 bases and J 0 bases, with 8 bases left between them. CDR3 residues: CASSLATGATNEKLFF. CDR3 nucleotides: TGTGCCAGCAGCTTAGCGACTGGTGCAACTAATGAAAAACTGTTTTTT.

V and J are TRBV20-1 and TRBJ2-2, with D perhaps TRBD2 (5 bases). The length of the CDR3 is 15 residues. The germline V and J ends were trimmed by 4 bases and 6 bases, with 18 bases remaining between them. Per the germline V gene, CDR1 is DFQATT and CDR2 is SNEGSKA (reference sequence). CDR3 bases: TGCAGTGCTACCGACTACCTGGAGTCCGCCGGGGAGCTGTTTTTT. This sequence encodes CSATDYLESAGELFF.

The chain recombines TRBV19 with TRBJ2-1; TRBD2 agrees at 9 bases. V lost 3 bases and J lost 8; bases outside the gene matches: 11. This CDR3 spans 16 amino acids. Germline CDR1 and CDR2: LNHDA and SQIVND (reference sequence). This chain's CDR3 is CASSIVGGGASYEQFF. CDR3 coding DNA: TGTGCCAGTAGTATTGTTGGCGGGGGGGCCTCCTATGAGCAGTTCTTC.

This clonotype was seen ten or more times. The chain links TRBV2 to TRBJ1-2; 10 bases agree with TRBD1. V lost 4 bases to trimming and J lost 6 bases; unmatched junction nucleotides: 8. This CDR3 contains 15 residues. Germline V CDR1 and CDR2: SNHLY, FYNNEI. As DNA, the CDR3 is TGTGCCAGCAGTGCCGGGACAGGGGTGGTGGATGGCTACACCTTC. It codes for CASSAGTGVVDGYTF.